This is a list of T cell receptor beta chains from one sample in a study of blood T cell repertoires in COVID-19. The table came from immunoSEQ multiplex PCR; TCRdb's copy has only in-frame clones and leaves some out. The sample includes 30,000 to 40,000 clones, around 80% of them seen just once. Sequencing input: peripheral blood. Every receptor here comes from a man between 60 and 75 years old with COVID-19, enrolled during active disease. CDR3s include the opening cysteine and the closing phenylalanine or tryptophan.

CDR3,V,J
CSVEDRRVLQETQYF,TRBV29-1,TRBJ2-5
CASGTGSTDTQYF,TRBV12-5,TRBJ2-3
CASSFPGGSYNEQFF,TRBV6-2/TRBV6-3,TRBJ2-1
CASSYSASGAGGELFF,TRBV6-2/TRBV6-3,TRBJ2-2
CASSQDRGNSPLHF,TRBV4-1,TRBJ1-6
CAIRVGVGLNTEAFF,TRBV10-3,TRBJ1-1
CASSLDSQYF,TRBV2,TRBJ2-5
CSASPPGTYNEQFF,TRBV20-1,TRBJ2-1
CASSPTSGRADEQFF,TRBV7-9,TRBJ2-1
CASSVQGLGEQFF,TRBV27,TRBJ2-1
CAISGKGIDEQYF,TRBV10-3,TRBJ2-7
CASRQDRF,TRBV11-2,TRBJ1-3
CASSPAGTDLRSPLHF,TRBV7-9,TRBJ1-6
CASSQDSVSSYEQYF,TRBV4-3,TRBJ2-7
CASSRVWNTGELFF,TRBV19,TRBJ2-2
CASRRRRYRGGYTF,TRBV12-2,TRBJ1-2
CASSGQPGSQYEQYF,TRBV5-4,TRBJ2-7
CASSYGTLKPDGYTF,TRBV6-6,TRBJ1-2
CASKSGTGSNSPLHF,TRBV27,TRBJ1-6
CASSHRGRNEKLFF,TRBV6-5,TRBJ1-4
CASSPTGRKSRNSPLHF,TRBV3-1/TRBV3-2,TRBJ1-6
CASTKGGSNEKLFF,TRBV28,TRBJ1-4